One and the same sample provided the 32 T cell receptor beta chains below, sequenced in a study of cytomegalovirus exposure and HLA in healthy donors. The protocol was immunoSEQ multiplex PCR, while the TCRdb copy is restricted to in-frame clones and leaves out a portion. In the table there are 60,000 to 65,000 clones, 90% to 95% of which are singletons. The source material was PBMCs. The receptors stem from a woman between 18 and 29 years old in good health and CMV-seropositive.

The CDR3 nucleotides read TGCGCCAGCAGCCGGGACACCTCAACTAATGAAAAACTGTTTTTT. This codes for CASSRDTSTNEKLFF. The chain uses TRBV5-1 and TRBJ1-4, with a possible D match to TRBD1 (6 bases). The V end was cut by 4 bases, the J end by 0 bases, with 10 bases between. The germline gives CDR1 SGHRS, CDR2 YFSETQ. This CDR3 contains 15 residues.

The rearrangement uses TRBV6-1 and TRBJ1-3; 8 bases line up with TRBD1. Germline CDR1 and CDR2: MNHNS and SASEGT. This CDR3 is built from 14 residues. After removal of 6 bases from V and 4 bases from J, the junction contained 5 bases not matched to a gene. The CDR3 bases are TGTGCCAGCAGCCAAGGACAGGGAGGAAACACCATATATTTT. The encoded protein is CASSQGQGGNTIYF.

The chain joins TRBV7-2 to TRBJ2-4, with D possibly matching TRBD2 (6 bases). CDR1 SGHTA and CDR2 FQGNSA come from the germline V gene. The CDR3 is 13 residues long. V lost 5 bases and J 9 bases, leaving 14 bases between the germline ends. DNA for the CDR3: TGTGCCAGCAGCGCTACTAGCCTCCCCATTCAGTACTTC. It is translated as CASSATSLPIQYF.

V usage is TRBV30 and J usage is TRBJ2-1; D gene unclear. Germline CDR1 GTSNPN, CDR2 SVGIG (reference sequence). V lost 2 bases to trimming and J lost 10 bases, with 9 bases between them. The length of the CDR3 is 11 residues. CDR3 sequence (DNA): TGTGCCTGGAGTCGAAGCCGCGAGCAGTTCTTC. It yields the protein CAWSRSREQFF.

The chain is built from TRBV28 and TRBJ1-2; no clear D. The V gene's germline CDR1 is MDHEN and CDR2 SYDVKM. V was shortened by 7 bases and J by 0 bases, with 6 bases between the two germline ends. This CDR3 has 12 amino acids. The CDR3, as DNA: TGTGCCAGCAACTTATCTAACTATGGCTACACCTTC. Protein product: CASNLSNYGYTF.

V is TRBV4-2 and J is TRBJ2-3, with 12 bases aligning to TRBD2. The CDR3 spans 15 residues. The J segment lost 14 bases and the V segment lost 1 base, leaving 10 bases of the junction unmatched. The germline gives CDR1 LGHNA, CDR2 YNFKEQ. The DNA of the CDR3 is TGTGCCAGCAGCCAAGGACTAGCGGGGGTTCCTCCCAGGTATTTT. Translating gives CASSQGLAGVPPRYF.

The chain employs TRBV11-2 and TRBJ1-2; no definite D call. In germline, CDR1 is SGHAT, CDR2 FQNNGV. The CDR3 has 14 residues. V was cut by 3 bases and J by 5 bases, with 13 bases left in between. The CDR3, as DNA: TGTGCCAGCAGCTTCACGAGTCTTCCGTATGGCTACACCTTC. This translates into CASSFTSLPYGYTF.

The rearrangement links TRBV5-1 to TRBJ1-4; no firm D call. With 7 bases removed from V and 0 bases from J, the gap between germline ends came to 10 bases. Looked up from germline, CDR1 is SGHRS and CDR2 is YFSETQ. CDR3 length: 14 amino acids. The CDR3 reads CASASGPTNEKLFF. DNA for the CDR3: TGCGCCAGCGCGAGTGGGCCAACTAATGAAAAACTGTTTTTT.

The chain has TRBV5-6 and TRBJ2-3; 8 nucleotides line up with TRBD2. With 0 bases clipped from V and 1 base from J, the junction kept 1 base outside the gene matches. The length of the CDR3 is 15 residues. The germline V gene encodes CDR1 SGHDT and CDR2 YYEEEE. The CDR3 bases are TGTGCCAGCAGCTTGGGTAGCGGGGGCACAGATACGCAGTATTTT. Translation gives CASSLGSGGTDTQYF. Combining the CDR3 with reference TRBV5-6 and TRBJ2-3 gives the whole variable domain DAGVTQSPTHLIKTRGQQVTLRCSPKSGHDTVSWYQQALGQGPQFIFQYYEEEERQRGNFPDRFSGHQFPNYSSELNVNALLLGDSALYLCASSLGSGGTDTQYFGPGTRLTVL.

The chain joins TRBV28 to TRBJ2-7; TRBD2 aligns across 9 bases. Germline CDR1 MDHEN, CDR2 SYDVKM. The CDR3 has 15 residues. Trimming removed 5 bases from V and 1 base from J; junction bases left unmatched: 6. CDR3 nucleotides: TGTGCCAGCAGTCCCTTAGCGGGAGAATCCTACGAGCAGTACTTC. Its translation is CASSPLAGESYEQYF.

This chain uses TRBV27 with TRBJ2-1; TRBD1 matches at 7 bases. The CDR3 extends over 13 amino acids. Germline V gene sequence: CDR1 MNHEY, CDR2 SMNVEV (reference sequence). The V and J ends lost 5 bases and 3 bases, in that order; junction bases with no gene match: 1. Here the CDR3 DNA reads TGTGCCAGCAGTCCAGGGGGCTACAATGAGCAGTTCTTC. Translated, it gives CASSPGGYNEQFF.

The chain links TRBV27 to TRBJ1-3, with 7 nucleotides matching TRBD1. With V trimmed by 5 bases and J by 8 bases, 24 bases remained unmatched. The CDR3 runs to 19 residues. Per the germline V gene, CDR1 is MNHEY and CDR2 is SMNVEV (reference sequence). CDR3 amino acids: CASSPHRNPGGITEDTIYF. DNA for the CDR3: TGTGCCAGCAGTCCCCACCGCAACCCAGGGGGGATCACTGAGGACACCATATATTTT.

The rearrangement links TRBV7-2 to TRBJ2-1; 11 positions agree with TRBD1. The germline gives CDR1 SGHTA, CDR2 FQGNSA. This CDR3 has 16 amino acids. The V and J ends lost 1 base and 10 bases, in that order; junction bases with no gene match: 9. This chain's CDR3 is CASSLVLGQGAGEQFF. The DNA of the CDR3 is TGTGCCAGCAGCTTAGTCTTAGGACAGGGGGCAGGGGAGCAGTTCTTC.

This clone was observed once. Other DNA sequences from this sample encode an identical CDR3 as well. The rearrangement links TRBV5-1 to TRBJ2-7, with TRBD2 matching 11 bases. The germline V gene has CDR1 SGHRS and CDR2 YFSETQ. After removal of 4 bases from V and 4 bases from J, the junction contained 7 bases not matched to a gene. The CDR3 sequence is 15 residues long. This chain's CDR3 is CASSLTSGREYEQYF. The CDR3 coding sequence is TGCGCCAGCAGCCTCACTAGCGGGAGAGAGTACGAGCAGTACTTC.

The chain uses TRBV5-4 and TRBJ2-1; D is unresolved. Per the germline V gene, CDR1 is SGHNT and CDR2 is YYREEE (reference sequence). Trimming removed 3 bases at V and 2 bases at J, with 15 bases between. This CDR3 comprises 16 residues. The CDR3 sequence: CASSSDTLGPYNEQFF. The CDR3 DNA reads TGTGCCAGCAGCTCTGACACCCTTGGGCCCTACAATGAGCAGTTCTTC.

The chain recombines TRBV28 with TRBJ2-5; 11 positions agree with TRBD2. There are 16 residues in the CDR3. CDR1 is MDHEN, CDR2 SYDVKM, per germline. With V trimmed by 5 bases and J by 5 bases, 10 bases remained unmatched. As DNA, the CDR3 is TGTGCCAGCAGTCCCCCCGGGACTAGCGGTGTGGAGACCCAGTACTTC. As protein: CASSPPGTSGVETQYF.

The chain links TRBV19 to TRBJ1-2; 9 bases are a match to TRBD1. The junction had 0 bases not matched to a gene; V was cut back by 5 bases and J by 2 bases. The CDR3 is 13 amino acids. Germline V gene sequence: CDR1 LNHDA, CDR2 SQIVND (reference sequence). The CDR3 loop reads CASSDRGNYGYTF. In DNA, the CDR3 is TGTGCCAGTAGTGACAGGGGGAACTATGGCTACACCTTC.

This chain links TRBV11-2 with TRBJ1-1, with 9 bases identical to TRBD1. Trimming took 4 bases from V and 5 from J; bases not matched to a gene: 5. This CDR3 has 14 amino acids. CDR1 is SGHAT, CDR2 FQNNGV, per germline. CDR3 sequence: CASSSQGAVTEAFF. In DNA form, the CDR3 reads TGTGCCAGCAGCTCACAGGGGGCGGTTACTGAAGCTTTCTTT.

This chain links TRBV19 with TRBJ2-5; unclear D gene. Germline V gene lookup returns CDR1 LNHDA and CDR2 SQIVND (reference sequence). The CDR3 spans 15 residues. Deletions cut 5 bases from V and 1 base from J, with 14 bases between. CDR3 loop: CASSVKSRIQETQYF. CDR3 nucleotides: TGTGCCAGTAGTGTAAAATCTAGAATCCAAGAGACCCAGTACTTC.

The chain is built from TRBV19 and TRBJ2-1; D perhaps matches TRBD2 (5 bases). CDR3 length: 17 residues. Deletions cut 0 bases from V and 7 bases from J, with 19 bases between. The V gene's germline CDR1 is LNHDA and CDR2 SQIVND (reference sequence). This CDR3 is CASSIDIRAGRLNEQFF. DNA for the CDR3: TGTGCCAGTAGTATAGATATTCGCGCGGGCCGCTTAAATGAGCAGTTCTTC.

The V call is TRBV9, the J call TRBJ2-5, with D unclear. The length of the CDR3 is 15 residues. The V end lost 0 bases, the J end lost 1 base, and 10 bases lay between the germline ends. Germline V CDR1 and CDR2: SGDLS, YYNGEE. This CDR3 reads CASSVDGRTQETQYF. The CDR3 nucleotides read TGTGCCAGCAGCGTAGATGGTAGAACCCAAGAGACCCAGTACTTC.

In nucleotides, the CDR3 is TGTGCCTGGAGTAACAGGATCAACTATGGCTACACCTTC. It specifies CAWSNRINYGYTF. This chain joins TRBV30 and TRBJ1-2; possibly TRBD1 for D (5 bases). The CDR3 runs to 13 residues. V shed 2 bases and J shed 2 bases, with 9 bases lying between them. Germline V gene lookup returns CDR1 GTSNPN and CDR2 SVGIG (reference sequence).

The rearrangement links TRBV10-1 to TRBJ1-1, with D possibly matching TRBD1 (6 bases). The CDR3 covers 12 residues. Per germline, CDR1 WNHNN and CDR2 SYGVQD (reference sequence). Between the trimmed V and J ends, which lost 3 bases and 6 bases, there was a span of 8 bases. CDR3 in DNA: TGCGCCAGCAGTGACACAGGGTCTGAAGCTTTCTTT. This sequence encodes CASSDTGSEAFF.

Only one count was recorded for this clone. The rearrangement links TRBV5-1 to TRBJ2-7; TRBD1 is a possible D gene (5 bases). The CDR3 consists of 14 residues. CDR1 SGHRS and CDR2 YFSETQ come from the germline V gene. Trimming took 2 bases from V and 4 from J, leaving 13 bases between them. The DNA for the CDR3 is TGCGCCAGCAGCTTATCAGGGAACCGATACGAGCAGTACTTC. Protein sequence: CASSLSGNRYEQYF.

In DNA form, the CDR3 reads TGTGCCAGCAGCTTGTCCCGGGGGTCCCAATCCGGGGAGCTGTTTTTT. The encoded protein is CASSLSRGSQSGELFF. The chain links TRBV5-4 to TRBJ2-2, with D tentatively TRBD2 (6 bases). The CDR3 contains 16 residues. CDR1 SGHNT and CDR2 YYREEE come from the germline V gene (reference sequence). Trimming took 1 base from V and 6 from J, leaving 16 bases between them.

J is TRBJ2-7 and V is TRBV30, with D uncertain. This CDR3 is 12 amino acids long. Germline V gene data show CDR1 as GTSNPN and CDR2 as SVGIG (reference sequence). Trimming pared 3 bases from V and 0 bases from J, leaving 6 bases between. CDR3 loop: CAWSDISYEQYF. The CDR3 DNA sequence: TGTGCCTGGAGCGACATCTCCTACGAGCAGTACTTC.

This chain connects TRBV5-1 to TRBJ1-4; D is unresolved. The V gene lost 0 bases and the J gene lost 2 bases, with 11 bases spanning the gap. The germline V gene encodes CDR1 SGHRS and CDR2 YFSETQ. CDR3 length equals 16 residues. CDR3 region: CASSLAGVGTNEKLFF. The CDR3 coding sequence is TGCGCCAGCAGCTTGGCCGGGGTTGGTACTAATGAAAAACTGTTTTTT.

This sequence joins TRBV4-2 and TRBJ2-7, with D unresolved. V shed 0 bases and J shed 6 bases, with 9 bases lying between them. Germline values: CDR1 LGHNA, CDR2 YNFKEQ. The CDR3 runs 13 residues. CDR3 amino acids: CASSQDELREQYF. The CDR3 nucleotides read TGTGCCAGCAGCCAAGATGAGTTACGCGAGCAGTACTTC.

The chain employs TRBV9 and TRBJ2-7, with a weak D call TRBD1 (5 bases). In germline, CDR1 is SGDLS, CDR2 YYNGEE. Trimming cost V 0 bases and J 0 bases, with 10 bases left between them. This CDR3 is built from 15 residues. The CDR3 is CASSVAQGLSYEQYF. In DNA form, the CDR3 reads TGTGCCAGCAGCGTAGCCCAGGGCCTCTCCTACGAGCAGTACTTC.

The V gene is TRBV7-3, the J gene TRBJ2-5, with a tentative D call TRBD1 (5 bases). The CDR3 totals 13 residues. Germline CDR1 and CDR2: SGHTA and FQGTGA. Trimming cost V 5 bases and J 4 bases, with 11 bases left between them. CDR3 protein: CASSPDIRETQYF. The DNA for the CDR3 is TGTGCCAGCAGCCCGGACATACGAGAGACCCAGTACTTC.

The DNA of the CDR3 is TGTGCCAGCAGCTGGACTAGCTCCGCAGATACGCAGTATTTT. Residues: CASSWTSSADTQYF. J is TRBJ2-3 and V is TRBV5-6; TRBD2 agrees at 8 bases. V dropped 3 bases and J dropped 4; count of bases not matched to a gene: 4. There are 14 residues in the CDR3. Germline-derived CDR1 and CDR2 are SGHDT and YYEEEE.

The chain has TRBV9 and TRBJ2-1; 12 bases agree with TRBD2. CDR1 is SGDLS, CDR2 YYNGEE, per germline. Trimming at V came to 3 bases and at J to 8 bases, leaving 12 bases not matched to a gene. This CDR3 region has 17 residues. The CDR3, as DNA: TGTGCCAGCAGCGACGCTGCTAGCGGGAGGGCCATCGATGAGCAGTTCTTC. This translates into CASSDAASGRAIDEQFF.